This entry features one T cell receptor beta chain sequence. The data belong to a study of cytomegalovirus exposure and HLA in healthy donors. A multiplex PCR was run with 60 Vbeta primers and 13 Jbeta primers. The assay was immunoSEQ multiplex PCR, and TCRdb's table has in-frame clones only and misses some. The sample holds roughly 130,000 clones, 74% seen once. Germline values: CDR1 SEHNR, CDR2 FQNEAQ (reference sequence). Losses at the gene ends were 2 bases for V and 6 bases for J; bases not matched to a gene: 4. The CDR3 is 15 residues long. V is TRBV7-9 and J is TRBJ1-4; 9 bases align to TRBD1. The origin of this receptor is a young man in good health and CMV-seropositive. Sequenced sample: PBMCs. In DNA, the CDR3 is TGTGCCAGCAGCTTACGACAGGGGGAGGATGAAAAACTGTTTTTT. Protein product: CASSLRQGEDEKLFF.